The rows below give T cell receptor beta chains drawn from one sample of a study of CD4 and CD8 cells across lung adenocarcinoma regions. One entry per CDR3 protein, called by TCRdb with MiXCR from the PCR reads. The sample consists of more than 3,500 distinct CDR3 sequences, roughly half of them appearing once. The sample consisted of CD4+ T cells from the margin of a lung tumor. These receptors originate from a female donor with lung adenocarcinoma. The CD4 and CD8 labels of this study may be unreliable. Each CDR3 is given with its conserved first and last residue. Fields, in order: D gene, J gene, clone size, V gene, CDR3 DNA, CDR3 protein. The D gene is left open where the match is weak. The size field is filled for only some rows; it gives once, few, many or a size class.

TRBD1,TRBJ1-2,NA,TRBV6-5,TGTGCCAGCAGTTATGGGACAGGGGGCGAAAGGGCCGGCTACACCTTC,CASSYGTGGERAGYTF
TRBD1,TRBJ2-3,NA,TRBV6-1,TGTGCCAGTAGTGTGGACAGGGGGCGCGTAGGGCCAGATACGCAGTATTTC,CASSVDRGRVGPDTQYF
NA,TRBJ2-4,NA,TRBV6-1,TGTGCGGGCAGTCGCGCAAGGGAGCGAAAGATTCAGTACTTC,CAGSRARERKIQYF
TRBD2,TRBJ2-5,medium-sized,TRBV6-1,TGTGCCAGCAGGGCCACCGGGACTAGCGGAGAGACCCAGTACTTC,CASRATGTSGETQYF
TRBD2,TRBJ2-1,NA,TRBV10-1,TGCGCCAGCAGTGAAGCCGGGACTAGCGGCGAGCAGTTCTTC,CASSEAGTSGEQFF
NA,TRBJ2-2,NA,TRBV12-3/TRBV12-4,TGTGCCAGCAGTTTTCAGGGGGGTACCGGGGAGCTGTTTTTT,CASSFQGGTGELFF
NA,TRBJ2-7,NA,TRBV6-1,TGTGCCAGCAGTGACTACAGGGTCCACGAGCAGTACTTC,CASSDYRVHEQYF
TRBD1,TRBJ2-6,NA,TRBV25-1,TGTGCCAGCAGTGGACAGGGGGCGGGCGCCTACGAGCAGAACTTC,CASSGQGAGAYEQNF
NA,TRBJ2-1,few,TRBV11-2,TGTGCCAGCAGCCCTAGTTGGGGAATCGATGAGCAGTTCTTC,CASSPSWGIDEQFF
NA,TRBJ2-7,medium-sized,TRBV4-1,TGCGCCAGCAGCCAAGATAACAGGGTCGGCTACGAGCAGTACTTC,CASSQDNRVGYEQYF
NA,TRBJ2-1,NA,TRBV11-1,TGTGCCAGCAGCTCCAGACCCAAAGAGACCCAGTTCTTC,CASSSRPKETQFF
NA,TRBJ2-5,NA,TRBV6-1,TGTGCGGGCAGTGGGGGGGGCGGCACAGATACCCAGTACTTC,CAGSGGGGTDTQYF
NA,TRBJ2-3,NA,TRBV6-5,TGTGCCAGCAGTTTGGGGACGACGACAGATACGCAGTATTTT,CASSLGTTTDTQYF
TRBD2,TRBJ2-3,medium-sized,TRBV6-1,TGTGCCAGCAGTGAAAATCCAGCGGGAGAGACAGATACGCAGTATTTT,CASSENPAGETDTQYF
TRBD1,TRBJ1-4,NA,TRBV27,TGTGCCAGCAGACCACAGGGGCTGGGCAATGAAAAACTGTTTTTT,CASRPQGLGNEKLFF
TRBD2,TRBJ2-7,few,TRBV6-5,TGTGCCAGCAGTTACTCTAGCGGGAGCTCCTACGAGCAGTACTTC,CASSYSSGSSYEQYF
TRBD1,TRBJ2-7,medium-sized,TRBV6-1,TGTGCCAGCAGAAGACAGGGCGAGCAGTACTTC,CASRRQGEQYF